This paragraph reports one T cell receptor beta chain. Germline CDR1 SGDLS, CDR2 YYNGEE. The CDR3 covers 14 residues. The V end lost 3 bases, the J end lost 1 base, and 10 bases lay between the germline ends. The sample comes from a study of T cell responses to AZD1222 COVID-19 vaccine. Data came from immunoSEQ multiplex PCR; TCRdb stores just in-frame clones and leaves some out. Among around 100,000 clones listed, about nine tenths were seen once. The TCR originated in an adult in good health. The specimen comprised peripheral blood, sampled on day 0 of AZD1222 vaccination. This chain joins TRBV9 and TRBJ1-1; weak D call: TRBD1 (5 bases). The CDR3 sequence: CASSARDWNTEAFF. CDR3 DNA: TGTGCCAGCAGCGCCCGGGACTGGAACACTGAAGCTTTCTTT.